This TCR beta chain was recorded in a study of shared clonotypes between healthy human individuals. Notes on the study in general: Some naive CD4 clonotypes, around 5%, turned up in common across several donors. Shared clonotypes across all four donors exceeded non-shared ones in generation probability.

The CDR3 has 15 residues. V gave up 5 bases and J gave up 4 bases; unmatched junction bases: 11. Germline CDR1 is MDHEN and CDR2 is SYDVKM. This clone was counted a single time. Its antigen remains unknown. Assay: immunoSEQ multiplex PCR; the TCRdb copy retains only in-frame clones and omits some. The sample lists about 2.1 million clones; just under 95% were seen once. The naive CD8 fraction comprised CD45RO-negative cells positively selected for CCR7 and excluded terminally differentiated effector memory CD45RA+ cells. Healthy and HIV-negative, the adult donors had no recent acute infections or vaccinations.

The receptor was isolated from a man younger than 35 in good health. Some clones in this sample may be carry-over from other donors' samples. The sequenced material came from naive CD8+ T cells from PBMCs. This chain connects TRBV28 to TRBJ2-7; 7 bases agree with TRBD1. CDR3 loop: CASSQIRDSPYEQYF. CDR3 DNA sequence: TGTGCCAGCAGTCAAATTCGGGACAGCCCTTACGAGCAGTACTTC.